The 8 T cell receptor beta chains below come from one sample, sequenced in a study of T cell responses to AZD1222 COVID-19 vaccine. TCRdb keeps only in-frame clones here, not all; method: immunoSEQ multiplex PCR. The sample includes about 120,000 clones, approximately 86% of them seen just once. The starting material was peripheral blood, obtained on day 0 of AZD1222 vaccination. The receptors were sampled from an adult in good health.

This clone has a single count. Written as DNA, the CDR3 is TGTGCCAGCAGCCAAGTGGGGGGCTCTGGAAACACCATATATTTT. Its translation is CASSQVGGSGNTIYF. The genes are TRBV5-4 and TRBJ1-3, with a possible D match to TRBD1 (5 bases). The CDR3 totals 15 residues. Germline CDR1 and CDR2: SGHNT and YYREEE (reference sequence). V lost 4 bases and J 0 bases, leaving 11 bases between the germline ends.

This sequence joins TRBV27 and TRBJ2-7; 7 bases map to TRBD1. In germline, CDR1 is MNHEY, CDR2 SMNVEV (reference sequence). CDR3 length: 15 residues. Germline trimming cut 3 bases from V and 2 bases from J; bases unmatched to any gene: 7. The CDR3 here is CASSFPGQPPYEQYF. The CDR3 DNA reads TGTGCCAGCAGTTTCCCGGGACAGCCTCCCTACGAGCAGTACTTC.

The CDR3 nucleotides read TGTGCCAGCAGCCGCGGGGGCGAGGCCTACGAGCAGTACTTC. It encodes CASSRGGEAYEQYF. The V and J genes are TRBV6-2 or TRBV6-3 and TRBJ2-7, with D possibly matching TRBD2 (7 bases). CDR1 is MNHEY and CDR2 is SVGEGT in the germline V gene. V lost 6 bases and J lost 2, with 14 bases in between. The CDR3 spans 14 residues.

The gene calls are TRBV7-9 and TRBJ1-5; TRBD1 might be the D (6 bases). CDR3 size: 15 residues. Trimming stripped 5 bases from V and 2 bases from J, with 13 bases between. CDR1 is SEHNR and CDR2 is FQNEAQ in the germline V gene (reference sequence). The CDR3 DNA reads TGTGCCAGCAGCGTTACAGGGAGAGGCAATCAGCCCCAGCATTTT. Translated, it gives CASSVTGRGNQPQHF.

This clone was counted once. The chain couples TRBV5-5 to TRBJ1-2, with D unresolved. This CDR3 contains 11 residues. V was trimmed by 0 bases and J by 4 bases, leaving 1 base between them. The germline V gene has CDR1 SGHKS and CDR2 YYEKEE (reference sequence). CDR3 sequence (DNA): TGTGCCAGCAGCTTGGTCTATGGCTACACCTTC. Translation: CASSLVYGYTF. Full variable domain (missing parts from reference TRBV5-5 and TRBJ1-2): DAGVTQSPTHLIKTRGQQVTLRCSPISGHKSVSWYQQVLGQGPQFIFQYYEKEERGRGNFPDRFSARQFPNYSSELNVNALLLGDSALYLCASSLVYGYTFGSGTRLTVV.

This chain connects TRBV10-3 to TRBJ1-5; possibly TRBD1 for D (6 bases). The V and J ends lost 8 bases and 1 base respectively, with 12 bases between them. This CDR3 region has 14 residues. The germline V gene encodes CDR1 ENHRY and CDR2 SYGVKD. Here the CDR3 DNA reads TGTGCCATCCGGGGGGCCGGGAGCAATCAGCCCCAGCATTTT. This translates into CAIRGAGSNQPQHF.

The chain is built from TRBV10-3 and TRBJ2-7, with TRBD1 matching over 8 bases. The germline V gene has CDR1 ENHRY and CDR2 SYGVKD. The CDR3 is made up of 16 amino acids. V dropped 3 bases and J dropped 4; count of bases not matched to a gene: 11. The CDR3 loop is CAISDQSGTGQYEQYF. The CDR3 DNA sequence: TGTGCCATCAGTGATCAGAGTGGGACAGGCCAATACGAGCAGTACTTC.

The rearrangement joins TRBV7-6 to TRBJ1-2, with D hard to call. This CDR3 region has 12 residues. Trimming removed 1 base at V and 4 bases at J, with 4 bases between. Germline V gene lookup returns CDR1 SGHVS and CDR2 FNYEAQ. CDR3 in amino acids: CASSLDSYGYTF. The CDR3, as DNA: TGTGCCAGCAGCTTAGACAGCTATGGCTACACCTTC.